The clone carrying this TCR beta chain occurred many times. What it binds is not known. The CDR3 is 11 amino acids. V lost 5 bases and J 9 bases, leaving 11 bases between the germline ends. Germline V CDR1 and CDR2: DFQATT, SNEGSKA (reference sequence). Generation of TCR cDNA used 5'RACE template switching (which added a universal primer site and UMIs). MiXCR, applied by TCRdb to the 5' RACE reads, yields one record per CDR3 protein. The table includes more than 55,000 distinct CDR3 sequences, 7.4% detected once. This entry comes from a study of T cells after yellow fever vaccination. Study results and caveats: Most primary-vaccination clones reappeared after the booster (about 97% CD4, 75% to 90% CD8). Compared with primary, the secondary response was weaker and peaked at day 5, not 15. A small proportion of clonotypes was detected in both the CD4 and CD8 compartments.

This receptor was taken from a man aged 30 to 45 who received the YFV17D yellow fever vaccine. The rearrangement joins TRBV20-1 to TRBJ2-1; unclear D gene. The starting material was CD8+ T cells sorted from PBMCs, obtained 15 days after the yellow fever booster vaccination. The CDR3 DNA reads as TGCAGTGCTCTTTTACTCGGTGAGCAGTTCTTC. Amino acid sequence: CSALLLGEQFF.